This T cell receptor (beta chain) emerged from a study of shared clonotypes between healthy human individuals. The study, taken as a whole, reports: Generation probabilities were higher for clonotypes shared across all four sorted-subset donors than for unshared ones.

CD45RA-negative memory and CD45RA+ naive subsets were split from the CD4+ cells. As for this clone: Its target is not known.

The authors split each subset's genomic DNA evenly across several immunoSEQ plates. The DNA input per sorted-subset replicate PCR was 150 to 200 ng, corresponding to roughly 31,000 T cell genomes. Repertoires were generated with immunoSEQ multiplex PCR, while TCRdb's copy carries only in-frame clones and drops some. The table lists over 2 million clones, 85% to 95% of them singletons, with 0.3% to 0.4% in the top ten. The TCR was taken from a man in his late teens or twenties in good health. Some clones in this sample may be carry-over from other donors' samples. Material: naive CD4+ T cells from PBMCs. The subset was: CD45RA+ positively selected.

The DNA for the CDR3 is TGCGCCAGCAGCCCTCCACAGGGTGAGACCCAGTACTTC. Translated: CASSPPQGETQYF. The rearrangement links TRBV5-1 to TRBJ2-5, with a possible D match to TRBD1 (6 bases). The ends were cut back, 4 bases at V and 5 bases at J, with 12 bases in the middle. The CDR3 sequence is 13 residues long. From germline, CDR1 is SGHRS and CDR2 YFSETQ.